This T cell receptor (beta chain) was documented in a study of control samples from healthy donors and cancer patients (dated by TCRdb to about 2020). The germline V gene yields SGHAT for CDR1 and FQNNGV for CDR2. V is reduced by 5 bases and J by 1 base, leaving a spacing of 12 bases between them. Spanning cysteine to phenylalanine, the CDR3 consists of 14 amino acids. This entry keeps only the CDR3 DNA: 42 bases, framed from base 1. This clone has a single count. There is no known antigen for this receptor. Per-base quality was not reported, and no clone a single base away is much larger than it. The library was generated by the immunoSEQ multiplex PCR assay. TCRdb holds this immuneACCESS table with in-frame rearrangements only. Some clones are missing; in checked studies, unresolved V genes explain under half, and the rest has no known cause. A total of 150,000 to 200,000 clones appear in this sample, 70% to 90% of them only once. Of the sample, approximately 1.7% is held by the ten largest clones.

This receptor was taken from a man aged 18 to 29 in good health. Input material: blood. The sequence is built from TRBV11-2 and TRBJ2-7; TRBD1 is a possible D gene, resting on 7 matching bases. The sequenced DNA: TGTGCCAGCAGCCAGCAGGGGGGATCCTACGAGCAGTACTTC. Its translation is CASSQQGGSYEQYF.